This T cell receptor (beta chain) was captured in a study of T cells in Graves' hyperthyroidism and ophthalmopathy. Exclusion of a patient resulted from uncontrolled infection, other autoimmune disease, pregnancy or lactation. This clonotype was seen a few times. This CDR3 comprises 16 residues. V shed 6 bases, J shed 3 bases, and the junction held 10 bases outside the gene matches. The germline CDR1 and CDR2 sequences are DFQATT and SNEGSKA (reference sequence). Regions amplified from RNA transcripts were the TCR beta CDR3 regions. HTBI primers were used for first-round RT-PCR of the TCR CDR3. MiXCR was run by TCRdb on the multiplex PCR reads, yielding one entry per CDR3 protein. The sample carries 500,000 to 550,000 distinct CDR3 sequences, approximately 20% recorded once.

The receptor's source is a man aged 40-50 years with Graves' ophthalmopathy. The V and J genes are TRBV20-1 and TRBJ2-2, with 10 bases identical to TRBD2. Sequencing used blood. CDR3 sequence reads: CSAGLAGVQDTGELFF. The CDR3 bases are TGCAGTGCGGGGCTAGCGGGAGTTCAAGACACCGGGGAGCTGTTTTTT.